This TCR beta chain was recovered during a study of shared clonotypes between healthy human individuals. Profiling relied on immunoSEQ multiplex PCR, and the TCRdb table lists in-frame clones only, not all of them. Here the sample spans roughly 2,300,000 clones, approximately 90% being singletons. Germline CDR1 is LGHNA and CDR2 is YNFKEQ. The V segment lost 3 bases and the J segment 2 bases; nucleotides outside the gene matches: 18. The CDR3 has 20 residues. The sequenced sample consisted of naive CD4+ T cells from PBMCs. Subset given: CD45RA+ positively selected. This chain links TRBV4-2 with TRBJ1-4, with TRBD1 matching over 7 bases. The receptor comes from a man between 18 and 35 years old in good health. Some clones in this sample may be carry-over from other donors' samples. The CDR3 DNA follows: TGTGCCAGCAGCCATCGAAGGTCGGGGACAGTCTCTCCCACTAATGAAAAACTGTTTTTT. Encoded protein: CASSHRRSGTVSPTNEKLFF.